The rows below give T cell receptor beta chains drawn from one sample of a study of T cell changes during pregnancy in multiple sclerosis. The assay was immunoSEQ multiplex PCR, and TCRdb's table has in-frame clones only and misses some. The sample includes 35,000 to 45,000 clones, approximately 94% seen only once; the top ten take around 1.3%. The sample was peripheral blood, taken before pregnancy. The receptors were sampled from a female donor with multiple sclerosis, enrolled in a pregnancy study. CDR3s include the opening cysteine and the closing phenylalanine or tryptophan. Each record gives: clone size, D gene, J gene, V gene, CDR3 DNA, CDR3 protein. The D gene is left open where the match is weak. For some rows the clone size is stated as once, few or many, or as a class when expanded; others skip it.

NA | NA | TRBJ1-5 | TRBV12-2 | TGTGCAAGTCGCTTAAGGGCAGGGAAGGGACAGCCCCAGCATTTT | CASRLRAGKGQPQHF
NA | NA | TRBJ1-5 | TRBV11-2 | TGTGCCAGCAGCCAAGCGGGGGACAATCAGCCCCAGCATTTT | CASSQAGDNQPQHF
once | NA | TRBJ2-2 | TRBV18 | TGTGCCAGCTCAATCACGCGGGGCCGTAACACCGGGGAGCTGTTTTTT | CASSITRGRNTGELFF
few | TRBD1 | TRBJ1-1 | TRBV13 | TGTGCCAGCAGCAGCCGGGACAGGTCGAACACTGAAGCTTTCTTT | CASSSRDRSNTEAFF
NA | TRBD2 | TRBJ2-7 | TRBV18 | TGTGCCAGCTCACCACAACTAGCGGGAGTATCGGAGCAGTACTTC | CASSPQLAGVSEQYF
NA | TRBD2 | TRBJ2-5 | TRBV6-1 | TGTGCCAGCAGTGTTAGTTTGGGACTAGCGGGAACCCTACAAGAGACCCAGTACTTC | CASSVSLGLAGTLQETQYF
NA | NA | TRBJ1-1 | TRBV14 | TGTGCCAGCAGCCAAGATATCTGGGCGCCTGAAGCTTTCTTT | CASSQDIWAPEAFF
NA | TRBD1 | TRBJ2-4 | TRBV29-1 | TGCAGCGTACAAAGTGAACAAGACAGGGGGCTCGCCAAAAACATTCAGTACTTC | CSVQSEQDRGLAKNIQYF
NA | TRBD2 | TRBJ2-7 | TRBV29-1 | TGCAGCGTTGAATGGACTAGCGGGAGAATCTCCGACGAGCAGTACTTC | CSVEWTSGRISDEQYF
NA | NA | TRBJ2-1 | TRBV28 | TGTGCCAGCAGTTTACCTTTGGGACATCCAGGGTTCTTC | CASSLPLGHPGFF
NA | NA | TRBJ1-1 | TRBV29-1 | TGCAGCGTTGAGGTCAGTAACACTGAAGCTTTCTTT | CSVEVSNTEAFF
NA | TRBD1 | TRBJ2-1 | TRBV27 | TGTGCCAGCAGTCCCACGACAGGGCCCTACTACAATGAGCAGTTCTTC | CASSPTTGPYYNEQFF
NA | NA | TRBJ1-5 | TRBV9 | TGTGCCAGCACTAAATGGGACGGAGGGCCTATGGAGCCCCAGCATTTT | CASTKWDGGPMEPQHF
NA | NA | TRBJ2-3 | TRBV10-1 | TGCGCCAGCAGCTATAGCACAGATACGCAGTATTTT | CASSYSTDTQYF
NA | NA | TRBJ2-7 | TRBV10-3 | TGTGCCATCAGTTCCCTGTTATTATACGAGCAGTACTTC | CAISSLLLYEQYF
once | TRBD1 | TRBJ1-4 | TRBV7-2 | TGTGCCAGCAGATGGGACAGCGCCTCTAGAGAAAAACTGTTTTTT | CASRWDSASREKLFF
NA | TRBD2 | TRBJ2-7 | TRBV7-8 | TGTGCCAGCAGCTTAGGGCTAGCGGGAGGGCTGGACGAGCAGTACTTC | CASSLGLAGGLDEQYF
NA | TRBD2 | TRBJ2-3 | TRBV4-3 | TGCGCCAGCAGCCACCCGCGGGAGATGAATACGCAGTATTTT | CASSHPREMNTQYF
NA | NA | TRBJ1-6 | TRBV28 | TGTGCCAGCACCCTGGGAGTGGGGAATTCACCCCTCCACTTT | CASTLGVGNSPLHF
NA | TRBD2 | TRBJ2-1 | TRBV28 | TGTGCCAGCCTTACCTCGGGGGGAGGCAATGAGCAGTTCTTC | CASLTSGGGNEQFF
NA | TRBD1 | TRBJ2-1 | TRBV19 | TGTGCCAGTAGTTCGCCGACAGGGTGGTTCAATGAGCAGTTCTTC | CASSSPTGWFNEQFF
NA | NA | TRBJ2-7 | TRBV7-8 | TGTGCCAGCAGCTTAGAAGGCGGCGGGTTTTTCTACGAGCAGTACTTC | CASSLEGGGFFYEQYF
NA | TRBD2 | TRBJ2-7 | TRBV5-3 | TGTGCCAGAAGGACTAGCGGGATGTACGAGCAGTACTTC | CARRTSGMYEQYF
NA | TRBD2 | TRBJ2-5 | TRBV7-2 | TGTGCCAGCAGCTTAGATCTAGCGGGAGACTCGGAGACCCAGTACTTC | CASSLDLAGDSETQYF
NA | TRBD1 | TRBJ1-2 | TRBV5-6 | TGTGCCAGCAGCCCCGGGACAGGGAGTTATGGCTACACCTTC | CASSPGTGSYGYTF
NA | NA | TRBJ2-2 | TRBV6-1 | TGTGCCAGCAGTGGACAGGAAACCGGGGAGCTGTTTTTT | CASSGQETGELFF
few | NA | TRBJ2-7 | TRBV19 | TGTGCCAGTAGTACTCCCCCGAGCCTCGAGCAGTACTTC | CASSTPPSLEQYF
NA | TRBD2 | TRBJ2-3 | TRBV28 | TGTGCCAGCAGTTTCCCTAGCGGTGCAGATACGCAGTATTTT | CASSFPSGADTQYF
NA | NA | TRBJ1-1 | TRBV11-3 | TGTGCCAGCAGCTTAGAGGGACCGGGACAGAACACTGAAGCTTTCTTT | CASSLEGPGQNTEAFF
NA | TRBD1 | TRBJ2-3 | TRBV11-2 | TGTGCCAGCAGCTCATCCCTCGACAGGGGGGGCACAGATACGCAGTATTTT | CASSSSLDRGGTDTQYF
NA | NA | TRBJ2-1 | TRBV2 | TGTGCCAGCAGACCCCACAGGGGGGGTAACAATGAGCAGTTCTTC | CASRPHRGGNNEQFF
NA | TRBD1 | TRBJ2-2 | TRBV27 | TGTGCCAGCAGTCGCGGGACAGGCGTCGCGAACACCGGGGAGCTGTTTTTT | CASSRGTGVANTGELFF
NA | TRBD2 | TRBJ2-7 | TRBV6-5 | TGTGCCAGCAGTTCAGGACTAGCGGTAAAGCAGTACTTC | CASSSGLAVKQYF
NA | NA | TRBJ2-4 | TRBV30 | TGTGCCTGGAGTGACAGCGGAGACATTCAGTACTTC | CAWSDSGDIQYF
NA | TRBD2 | TRBJ2-1 | TRBV5-4 | TGTGCCAGCAGCTTGACTAGCGGTAACAATGAGCAGTTCTTC | CASSLTSGNNEQFF
NA | TRBD2 | TRBJ2-1 | TRBV27 | TGTGCCAGCAGTTTGCCTAGCGGGGTATGGAGCTCCTACAATGAGCAGTTCTTC | CASSLPSGVWSSYNEQFF
NA | NA | TRBJ1-1 | TRBV11-3 | TGTGCCAGCAGCTCAGGGAACACTGAAGCTTTCTTT | CASSSGNTEAFF
NA | TRBD1 | TRBJ1-2 | TRBV19 | TGTGCCAGTACGGGACAGGGTGATAATGGCTACACCTTC | CASTGQGDNGYTF
once | TRBD1 | TRBJ1-4 | TRBV28 | TGTGCCAGCAGGTCAACGGGGGGGACAGGGGAAAAACTGTTTTTT | CASRSTGGTGEKLFF
NA | TRBD1 | TRBJ1-1 | TRBV4-1 | TGCGCCAGCAGCCAACCCTACAGGGGGCGAACTGAAGCTTTCTTT | CASSQPYRGRTEAFF
NA | NA | TRBJ2-2 | TRBV5-1 | TGCGCCAGCAGGCCTAGGAACACCGGGGAGCTGTTTTTT | CASRPRNTGELFF
once | NA | TRBJ2-3 | TRBV10-2 | TGCGCCAGCCTACCCTCGAGCATGCATTCAGATACGCAGTATTTT | CASLPSSMHSDTQYF
once | NA | TRBJ2-5 | TRBV10-1 | TGCGCCAGCAGTGAGGGAGGCAGACATTACCAAGAGACCCAGTACTTC | CASSEGGRHYQETQYF
NA | NA | TRBJ2-1 | TRBV27 | TGTGCCAGCCTCCCAGGATTCGGCGTCGGTGAGCAGTTCTTC | CASLPGFGVGEQFF
NA | NA | TRBJ2-7 | TRBV10-3 | TGTGCCATCAGTGAGTTAGGGAGCTCCTACGAGCAGTACTTC | CAISELGSSYEQYF
NA | TRBD1 | TRBJ2-5 | TRBV10-2 | TGCGCCAGCAGCAACCTTCTAGGGACAGGGTCACAAGAGACCCAGTACTTC | CASSNLLGTGSQETQYF
NA | TRBD2 | TRBJ2-1 | TRBV7-8 | TGTGCCAGCAGCTTAGCGCTCGGCGGGAGTTTCTTTTACAATGAGCAGTTCTTC | CASSLALGGSFFYNEQFF
NA | TRBD2 | TRBJ2-5 | TRBV6-5 | TGTGCCAGCAGAACTAGCGACGACCAAGAGACCCAGTACTTC | CASRTSDDQETQYF
NA | TRBD2 | TRBJ2-1 | TRBV19 | TGTGCCAGTAGTGGACTAGCGGGAGGGCTGGGAAATGAGCAGTTCTTC | CASSGLAGGLGNEQFF
NA | TRBD2 | TRBJ2-7 | TRBV29-1 | TGCAGCGCTCAGCGGGAAGACGACGAGCAGTACTTC | CSAQREDDEQYF
once | NA | TRBJ2-2 | TRBV5-5 | TGTGCCAGCATCTCAGAACAGGGCTACACCGGGGAGCTGTTTTTT | CASISEQGYTGELFF
NA | TRBD2 | TRBJ2-1 | TRBV28 | TGTGCCAGCAGGACTAGCGGAAACTCCTACAATGAGCAGTTCTTC | CASRTSGNSYNEQFF
NA | TRBD1 | TRBJ1-3 | TRBV18 | TGTGCCAGCTCACGTACCTCCGGGACAGGGGAAGGCTTCTCTGGAAACACCATATATTTT | CASSRTSGTGEGFSGNTIYF
NA | NA | TRBJ2-7 | TRBV7-3 | TGTGCCAGCAGCCGAGGGCCCTCTGGGACCTACGAGCAGTACTTC | CASSRGPSGTYEQYF
once | TRBD1 | TRBJ1-2 | TRBV19 | TGTGCCAGTAGTTTCGGGACAGGGGAGGGCTACACCTTC | CASSFGTGEGYTF